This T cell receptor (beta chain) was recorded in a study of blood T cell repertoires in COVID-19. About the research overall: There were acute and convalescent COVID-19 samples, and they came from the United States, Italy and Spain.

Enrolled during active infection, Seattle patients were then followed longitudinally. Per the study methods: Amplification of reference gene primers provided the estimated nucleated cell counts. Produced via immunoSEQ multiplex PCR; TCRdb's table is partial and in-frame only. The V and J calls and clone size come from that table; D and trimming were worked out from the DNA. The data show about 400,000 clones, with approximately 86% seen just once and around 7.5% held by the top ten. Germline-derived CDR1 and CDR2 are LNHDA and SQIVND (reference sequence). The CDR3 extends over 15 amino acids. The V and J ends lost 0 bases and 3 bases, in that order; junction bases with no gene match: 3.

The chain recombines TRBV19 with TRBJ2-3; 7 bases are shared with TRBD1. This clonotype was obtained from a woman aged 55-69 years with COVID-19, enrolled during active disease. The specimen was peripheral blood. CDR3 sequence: CASSIEGTVTDTQYF. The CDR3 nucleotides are TGTGCCAGTAGTATAGAAGGGACAGTAACAGATACGCAGTATTTT.